One and the same sample provided the 19 T cell receptor beta chains below, sequenced in a study of tumor-infiltrating lymphocytes in localized non-small cell lung cancer. TCRdb keeps only in-frame clones here, not all; method: immunoSEQ multiplex PCR. The sample includes approximately 9,000 clones, almost 85% of them seen just once. Sequenced sample: uninvolved lung tissue not adjacent to the tumor. These receptors originate from a human donor with non-small cell lung cancer.

This chain links TRBV27 with TRBJ1-1, with D perhaps matching TRBD1 (5 bases). CDR3 length equals 13 residues. Germline loops: CDR1 MNHEY, CDR2 SMNVEV (reference sequence). Trimming took 5 bases from V and 5 from J, leaving 12 bases between them. The CDR3 sequence is CASSERGLTEAFF. The CDR3 DNA is TGTGCCAGCAGTGAAAGGGGATTGACTGAAGCTTTCTTT.

The rearrangement uses TRBV5-8 and TRBJ2-4; 9 nucleotides match TRBD2. V was pared by 5 bases and J by 0 bases, with 12 bases of the junction left unmatched. Germline V lookup: CDR1 SGHTS, CDR2 YDEGEE. CDR3 length: 18 residues. The CDR3 sequence is CASSSLAGISLAKNIQYF. Written as DNA, the CDR3 is TGTGCCAGCAGTTCTCTAGCGGGGATCAGTCTAGCCAAAAACATTCAGTACTTC. The whole variable domain, remainder taken from reference TRBV5-8 and TRBJ2-4, is EAGVTQSPTHLIKTRGQQATLRCSPISGHTSVYWYQQALGLGLQFLLWYDEGEERNRGNFPPRFSGRQFPNYSSELNVNALELEDSALYLCASSSLAGISLAKNIQYFGAGTRLSVL.

V is TRBV4-1 and J is TRBJ2-7; the match to TRBD2 covers 8 bases. This CDR3 has 15 residues. CDR1 is MGHRA, CDR2 YSYEKL, per germline. Germline trimming cut 3 bases from V and 2 bases from J; bases unmatched to any gene: 6. The CDR3 region is CASSHGTGGAYEQYF. The CDR3 DNA is TGCGCCAGCAGCCACGGGACGGGGGGGGCCTACGAGCAGTACTTC.

This clone was detected only once. This sequence joins TRBV5-1 and TRBJ2-1; 9 bases line up with TRBD2. V dropped 3 bases and J dropped 7; count of bases not matched to a gene: 14. The CDR3 loop spans 17 amino acids. Germline CDR1 SGHRS, CDR2 YFSETQ. CDR3 protein: CASSSPPGAGGRNEQFF. The CDR3 DNA reads as TGCGCCAGCAGCTCACCTCCTGGTGCGGGAGGGCGTAATGAGCAGTTCTTC. Complete variable domain (other parts from reference TRBV5-1 and TRBJ2-1): KAGVTQTPRYLIKTRGQQVTLSCSPISGHRSVSWYQQTPGQGLQFLFEYFSETQRNKGNFPGRFSGRQFSNSRSEMNVSTLELGDSALYLCASSSPPGAGGRNEQFFGPGTRLTVL.

The V gene is TRBV6-5, the J gene TRBJ1-1; D may be TRBD1 (5 bases). CDR3 length: 13 residues. Germline CDR1 and CDR2: MNHEY and SVGAGI. V lost 8 bases and J lost 3, with 13 bases in between. The CDR3 sequence: CASRWGRDTEAFF. The CDR3 bases are TGTGCCAGCCGATGGGGGAGGGACACTGAAGCTTTCTTT.

The CDR3 bases are TGTGCCAGCAGCTCCAACATCTACACCGGGGAGCTGTTTTTT. This encodes CASSSNIYTGELFF. This rearrangement joins TRBV9 to TRBJ2-2; D is unresolved. The ends were cut back, 4 bases at V and 3 bases at J, with 10 bases in the middle. The CDR3 runs 14 residues. Per germline, CDR1 SGDLS and CDR2 YYNGEE.

The genes are TRBV5-6 and TRBJ2-5; 13 bases match TRBD2. Germline CDR1 reads SGHDT; CDR2 reads YYEEEE. The CDR3 covers 16 residues. With 4 bases clipped from V and 2 bases from J, the junction kept 5 bases outside the gene matches. CDR3 coding DNA: TGTGCCAGCAGCCTGCGACTAGCGGGGGGACAAGAGACCCAGTACTTC. The encoded protein is CASSLRLAGGQETQYF.

Judged by abundance, this clone is medium-sized. V gene TRBV7-9 combines with J gene TRBJ1-1; the D gene is possibly TRBD1 (5 bases). The V gene's germline CDR1 is SEHNR and CDR2 FQNEAQ (reference sequence). There are 13 residues in the CDR3. Deletions cut 4 bases from V and 6 bases from J, with 12 bases between. The CDR3 coding sequence is TGTGCCAGCAGCTCCGTTCGGGGCCCTGAAGCTTTCTTT. As protein: CASSSVRGPEAFF.

This clone was seen more than once but under ten times. The chain recombines TRBV4-2 with TRBJ2-3, with D uncertain. CDR3 length: 16 amino acids. V lost 0 bases and J 0 bases, leaving 10 bases between the germline ends. The germline gives CDR1 LGHNA, CDR2 YNFKEQ. As DNA, the CDR3 is TGTGCCAGCAGCCAAGATCCTAGTGATAGCACAGATACGCAGTATTTT. It is translated as CASSQDPSDSTDTQYF.

The chain carries TRBV4-3 and TRBJ1-1; D might be TRBD1 (5 bases). The V end was cut by 1 base, the J end by 5 bases, with 11 bases between. This CDR3 contains 14 residues. Germline lookup yields CDR1 LGHNA and CDR2 YSLEER. In nucleotides, the CDR3 is TGCGCCAGCAGCCAAGGCCAGGGAAGGACTGAAGCTTTCTTT. Residues: CASSQGQGRTEAFF.

The CDR3 bases are TGTGCCAGCAGCTTAGCGGATGGAAGGGGGCTGAGCTCCTACGAGCAGTACTTC. It translates to CASSLADGRGLSSYEQYF. The chain carries TRBV7-2 and TRBJ2-7; 7 bases match TRBD1. The CDR3 spans 18 residues. The germline V gene encodes CDR1 SGHTA and CDR2 FQGNSA. J gave up 0 bases and V 0 bases, and 11 bases lay outside the gene matches.

The chain carries TRBV5-1 and TRBJ2-7; 7 bases fit TRBD1. Losses at the gene ends were 4 bases for V and 3 bases for J; bases not matched to a gene: 10. In germline, CDR1 is SGHRS, CDR2 YFSETQ. This CDR3 comprises 15 residues. The CDR3 protein is CASSQLGQLNYEQYF. The CDR3 DNA reads TGCGCCAGCAGCCAGCTGGGACAGTTAAACTACGAGCAGTACTTC.

This clone was detected only a few times. The chain carries TRBV4-3 and TRBJ1-2, with 9 bases fitting TRBD1. Germline V lookup: CDR1 LGHNA, CDR2 YSLEER. This CDR3 is 14 amino acids long. V trimming: 4 bases; J trimming: 8 bases; junction bases outside the gene matches: 8. This chain's CDR3 is CASSLRGTGYGYTF. The CDR3 DNA sequence: TGCGCCAGCAGCCTTAGGGGGACAGGGTACGGCTACACCTTC.

The gene calls are TRBV11-2 and TRBJ1-6; no clear D gene. V gave up 3 bases and J gave up 7 bases, with 13 bases separating them. Germline-derived CDR1 and CDR2 are SGHAT and FQNNGV. This CDR3 spans 15 amino acids. The CDR3 nucleotides are TGTGCCAGCAGCTTGGAAGGAATGGGAAATTCACCCCTCCACTTT. Translation gives CASSLEGMGNSPLHF.

The CDR3: CASSVNPMTDGYTF. The CDR3 region has the DNA TGTGCCAGCAGCGTAAATCCCATGACGGATGGCTACACCTTC. The chain recombines TRBV9 with TRBJ1-2; D unresolved. Germline assignment: CDR1 SGDLS and CDR2 YYNGEE. V lost 1 base and J 6 bases, leaving 13 bases between the germline ends. The CDR3 has 14 residues.

The chain couples TRBV4-2 to TRBJ2-3; D is undetermined. Trimming stripped 1 base from V and 0 bases from J, with 20 bases between. The germline gives CDR1 LGHNA, CDR2 YNFKEQ. This CDR3 region has 19 residues. The CDR3 DNA sequence: TGTGCCAGCAGCCAAGTTTTATTACAAGGCGCCGCTAGCACAGATACGCAGTATTTT. It codes for CASSQVLLQGAASTDTQYF.

The gene calls are TRBV30 and TRBJ2-7; tentative D call: TRBD1 (6 bases). Per germline, CDR1 GTSNPN and CDR2 SVGIG (reference sequence). V lost 4 bases and J lost 2, with 15 bases in between. This CDR3 has 14 amino acids. CDR3 amino acids: CAWTPRDTAYEQYF. The CDR3 coding sequence is TGTGCCTGGACCCCCCGGGACACTGCCTACGAGCAGTACTTC.

The V call is TRBV7-9, the J call TRBJ2-5; possible D gene TRBD1, 6 bases. CDR1 SEHNR and CDR2 FQNEAQ come from the germline V gene (reference sequence). Trimming took 3 bases from V and 4 from J, leaving 21 bases between them. The CDR3 has 17 residues. This CDR3 is CASSLGWTVEGSETQYF. In DNA, the CDR3 is TGTGCCAGCAGCTTGGGATGGACAGTCGAGGGGTCAGAGACCCAGTACTTC.

The rearrangement uses TRBV7-2 and TRBJ1-1; D call uncertain. There are 14 residues in the CDR3. Germline V gives CDR1 SGHTA, CDR2 FQGNSA. V was clipped by 5 bases and J by 1 base, with 11 bases between them. CDR3 bases: TGTGCCAGCAGCCCAGGATACGGGAACACTGAAGCTTTCTTT. Its protein product is CASSPGYGNTEAFF.